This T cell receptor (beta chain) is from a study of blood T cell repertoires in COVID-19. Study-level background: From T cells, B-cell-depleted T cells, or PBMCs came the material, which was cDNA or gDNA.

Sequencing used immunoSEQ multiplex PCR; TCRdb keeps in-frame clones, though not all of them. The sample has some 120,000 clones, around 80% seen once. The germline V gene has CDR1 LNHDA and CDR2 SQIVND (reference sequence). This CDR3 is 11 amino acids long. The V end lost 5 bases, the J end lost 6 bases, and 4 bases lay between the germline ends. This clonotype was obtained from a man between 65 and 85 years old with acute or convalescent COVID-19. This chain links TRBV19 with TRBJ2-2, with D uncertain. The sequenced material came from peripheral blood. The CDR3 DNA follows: TGTGCCAGTAGTGAGGCCGGGGAGCTGTTTTTT. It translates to CASSEAGELFF.